These 26 T cell receptor beta chains share one sample of origin, sequenced in a study of PD-1 blockade in classical Hodgkin lymphoma. This table comes from immunoSEQ multiplex PCR, and its TCRdb copy is limited to in-frame clones, with some not included. The sample holds around 18,000 clones; roughly four fifths are singletons and the top ten take around 2%. Regarding time point: cycle 4 day 1 (C4D1), after 5 to 7 weeks of nivolumab. Brentuximab vedotin exposure varied among the patients, all of whom had relapsed after autologous stem cell transplantation. Magnetic negative selection was used to purify CD4+ T cells from thawed PBMCs. The material sequenced was CD4+ T cells from blood, taken before the fourth cycle of nivolumab. These receptors were collected from a human donor with classical Hodgkin lymphoma.

About this clone: At one boundary the junction diverges from the germline segment, which might be a read error. The rearrangement links TRBV9 to TRBJ2-5, with TRBD2 matching over 10 bases. Germline CDR1 is SGDLS and CDR2 is YYNGEE. This CDR3 region has 13 residues. CDR3 protein: CASSVSSGGTLNF. The CDR3, as DNA: TGTGCCAGCAGCGTATCTAGCGGGGGCACCTTAAACTTC. The entire variable domain, with the rest obtained from reference TRBV9 and TRBJ2-5, is as follows: DSGVTQTPKHLITATGQRVTLRCSPRSGDLSVYWYQQSLDQGLQFLIQYYNGEERAKGNILERFSAQQFPDLHSELNLSSLELGDSALYFCASSVSSGGTLNFGPGTRLLVL.

This clone was seen a handful of times. The chain combines TRBV19 with TRBJ1-2; D not resolved. The CDR3 has 12 residues. Germline V gene data show CDR1 as LNHDA and CDR2 as SQIVND (reference sequence). The ends were cut back, 3 bases at V and 8 bases at J, with 10 bases in the middle. The CDR3 region is CASSIWGSGYTF. The CDR3 region has the DNA TGTGCCAGTAGTATCTGGGGTTCCGGCTACACCTTC.

In this sample, this clone turned up once. The CDR3 is CAAAGGATNEKLFF. The CDR3 DNA is TGTGCCGCCGCGGGGGGGGCAACTAATGAAAAACTGTTTTTT. This chain connects TRBV10-3 to TRBJ1-4; TRBD1 might be the D (5 bases). Germline CDR1 reads ENHRY; CDR2 reads SYGVKD. This CDR3 is 14 amino acids long. V lost 11 bases and J lost 0, with 13 bases in between.

This chain connects TRBV9 to TRBJ1-1; D is perhaps TRBD1 (6 bases). Trimming removed 0 bases from V and 5 bases from J, with 17 bases in between. Germline V lookup: CDR1 SGDLS, CDR2 YYNGEE. The CDR3 has 16 amino acids. Here the CDR3 reads CASSVGLGQGLTEAFF. The DNA for the CDR3 is TGTGCCAGCAGCGTAGGACTAGGGCAGGGGTTGACTGAAGCTTTCTTT.

The J gene is TRBJ1-1, the V gene TRBV15; possibly TRBD1 for D (6 bases). Per the germline V gene, CDR1 is LNHNV and CDR2 is YYDKDF (reference sequence). The V and J ends lost 0 bases and 4 bases respectively, with 9 bases between them. The CDR3 is 14 amino acids. This chain's CDR3 is CATSRDLQGTEAFF. The CDR3 DNA is TGTGCCACCAGCAGAGACCTACAGGGCACTGAAGCTTTCTTT.

This clone was picked up a small number of times. V gene TRBV27 combines with J gene TRBJ2-7; TRBD1 might be the D (5 bases). There are 15 residues in the CDR3. The V end lost 2 bases, the J end lost 2 bases, and 13 bases lay between the germline ends. Germline-derived CDR1 and CDR2 are MNHEY and SMNVEV (reference sequence). CDR3 region: CASSLRAGLAYEQYV. As DNA, the CDR3 is TGTGCCAGCAGTTTACGGGCAGGGTTGGCCTACGAGCAGTACGTC.

The J gene is TRBJ1-2, the V gene TRBV19; D is possibly TRBD1 (6 bases). V lost 3 bases to trimming and J lost 10 bases, with 24 bases between them. Germline values: CDR1 LNHDA, CDR2 SQIVND (reference sequence). The CDR3 has 16 residues. CDR3 sequence: CASSMGPGTGSRIYTF. The CDR3 DNA reads TGTGCCAGTAGTATGGGACCAGGCACAGGGTCAAGGATCTACACCTTC.

This rearrangement joins TRBV29-1 to TRBJ2-5, with D possibly being TRBD1 (6 bases). The CDR3 runs to 14 residues. Germline V lookup: CDR1 SQVTM, CDR2 ANQGSEA. Trimming left V 4 bases short and J 7 bases short, with 19 bases between. CDR3 sequence: CSVVFLGAAVTQYF. The CDR3 nucleotides are TGCAGCGTTGTTTTTTTGGGGGCCGCGGTGACCCAGTACTTC.

This chain uses TRBV6-1 with TRBJ2-3; weak D call: TRBD2 (6 bases). The CDR3 runs 13 residues. Germline assignment: CDR1 MNHNS and CDR2 SASEGT. The V gene lost 1 base and the J gene lost 4 bases, with 6 bases spanning the gap. The CDR3 loop is CASSEGRADTQYF. The CDR3 nucleotides are TGTGCCAGCAGTGAAGGGAGGGCAGATACGCAGTATTTT.

The chain has TRBV11-2 and TRBJ2-3; 11 nucleotides match TRBD2. V lost 0 bases to trimming and J lost 0 bases; unmatched junction nucleotides: 11. The length of the CDR3 is 20 residues. Per the germline V gene, CDR1 is SGHAT and CDR2 is FQNNGV. CDR3 in amino acids: CASSLDLMASGRTSTDTQYF. CDR3 sequence (DNA): TGTGCCAGCAGCTTAGATCTTATGGCTAGCGGGAGGACGAGCACAGATACGCAGTATTTT.

The gene calls are TRBV5-1 and TRBJ1-4; 9 bases map to TRBD1. V shed 2 bases, J shed 7 bases, and the junction held 3 bases outside the gene matches. The CDR3 is 14 amino acids. Germline assignment: CDR1 SGHRS and CDR2 YFSETQ. Here the CDR3 reads CASSFGTGSEKLFF. For the CDR3, the DNA is TGCGCCAGCAGCTTCGGGACAGGGAGTGAAAAACTGTTTTTT.

This clone has a handful of counts. This CDR3 is CASSQTGASNEKLFF. CDR3 DNA: TGTGCCAGCAGCCAGACAGGGGCCTCAAATGAAAAACTGTTTTTT. The chain combines TRBV4-2 with TRBJ1-4; the match to TRBD1 covers 8 bases. The ends lost 3 bases at V and 5 bases at J; junction bases unmatched: 5. Germline CDR1 LGHNA, CDR2 YNFKEQ. The CDR3 is made up of 15 amino acids.

The chain has TRBV18 and TRBJ1-5; the match to TRBD1 covers 7 bases. The CDR3 contains 15 residues. The germline gives CDR1 KGHSH, CDR2 LQKENI. Trimming at V came to 5 bases and at J to 3 bases, leaving 7 bases not matched to a gene. The CDR3 here is CASSSDRNLNQPQHF. The CDR3 DNA sequence: TGTGCCAGCTCATCGGACAGGAACCTCAATCAGCCCCAGCATTTT.

The gene calls are TRBV7-2 and TRBJ2-4; the D is unclear. The CDR3 runs 14 residues. The ends were cut back, 4 bases at V and 0 bases at J, with 7 bases in the middle. The V gene's germline CDR1 is SGHTA and CDR2 FQGNSA. The CDR3 is CASSSTRAKNIQYF. The CDR3 DNA sequence: TGTGCCAGCAGCTCCACTCGAGCCAAAAACATTCAGTACTTC. Combining the CDR3 with reference TRBV7-2 and TRBJ2-4 gives the whole variable domain GAGVSQSPSNKVTEKGKDVELRCDPISGHTALYWYRQSLGQGLEFLIYFQGNSAPDKSGLPSDRFSAERTGGSVSTLTIQRTQQEDSAVYLCASSSTRAKNIQYFGAGTRLSVL.

The rearrangement links TRBV7-9 to TRBJ2-2; D perhaps matches TRBD1 (5 bases). V was clipped by 10 bases and J by 1 base, with 19 bases between them. The germline gives CDR1 SEHNR, CDR2 FQNEAQ (reference sequence). The CDR3 loop spans 16 amino acids. The CDR3 DNA reads as TGTGCCACCCCGAAAGACAGCGTCTTGAACACCGGGGAGCTGTTTTTT. Protein: CATPKDSVLNTGELFF. The variable domain in full, completed from reference TRBV7-9 and TRBJ2-2, reads DTGVSQNPRHKITKRGQNVTFRCDPISEHNRLYWYRQTLGQGPEFLTYFQNEAQLEKSRLLSDRFSAERPKGSFSTLEIQRTEQGDSAMYLCATPKDSVLNTGELFFGEGSRLTVL.

The chain employs TRBV10-3 and TRBJ1-2; a possible D gene is TRBD1 (5 bases). The CDR3 covers 13 residues. In germline, CDR1 is ENHRY, CDR2 SYGVKD. The V end lost 2 bases, the J end lost 4 bases, and 8 bases lay between the germline ends. The CDR3 sequence: CAISEQGSYGYTF. The CDR3 DNA follows: TGTGCCATCAGTGAGCAGGGAAGCTATGGCTACACCTTC.

The chain combines TRBV6-1 with TRBJ1-6; D is ambiguous. The V end was cut by 6 bases, the J end by 0 bases, with 9 bases between. The CDR3 has 15 amino acids. Germline CDR1 and CDR2: MNHNS and SASEGT. The CDR3 sequence: CASRSDTSYNSPLHF. DNA for the CDR3: TGTGCCAGCAGGAGTGACACCTCCTATAATTCACCCCTCCACTTT.

The CDR3 sequence: CAWSRGASNQPQHF. The CDR3 bases are TGTGCCTGGAGTCGGGGGGCCAGCAATCAGCCCCAGCATTTT. The rearrangement uses TRBV30 and TRBJ1-5, with D maybe TRBD1 (6 bases). Trimming removed 2 bases at V and 1 base at J, with 9 bases between. The CDR3 consists of 14 residues. CDR1 and CDR2 (germline): GTSNPN, SVGIG (reference sequence).

This clone was counted a few times. The chain combines TRBV10-3 with TRBJ2-1; TRBD2 matches 12 bases. This CDR3 spans 16 amino acids. From germline, CDR1 is ENHRY and CDR2 SYGVKD. The V and J ends lost 3 bases and 6 bases, in that order; junction bases with no gene match: 6. The CDR3 nucleotides read TGTGCCATCAGTGACAAGGGACTAGCGGGTTCCAATGAGCAGTTCTTC. Translation: CAISDKGLAGSNEQFF.

This sequence joins TRBV5-8 and TRBJ2-1; perhaps TRBD1 as D (5 bases). Trimming took off 0 bases at V and 0 bases at J, with 7 bases between the two ends. This CDR3 has 15 residues. From germline, CDR1 is SGHTS and CDR2 YDEGEE. The CDR3 DNA sequence: TGTGCCAGCAGCTTGGTACAGGCCTCCTACAATGAGCAGTTCTTC. Its translation: CASSLVQASYNEQFF.

This clone showed up just once. The gene calls are TRBV4-3 and TRBJ2-5; D gene uncertain. The CDR3 spans 16 residues. CDR1 LGHNA and CDR2 YSLEER come from the germline V gene. The V gene lost 4 bases and the J gene lost 9 bases, with 24 bases spanning the gap. CDR3 residues: CASSPDVLEKFDPQYF. CDR3 nucleotide sequence: TGCGCCAGCAGCCCTGATGTTCTGGAAAAGTTCGATCCCCAGTACTTC.

The chain has TRBV4-3 and TRBJ1-1; D might be TRBD1 (6 bases). Deletions cut 0 bases from V and 11 bases from J, with 22 bases between. Germline CDR1 is LGHNA and CDR2 is YSLEER. The CDR3 extends over 16 amino acids. Here the CDR3 reads CASSQEVGPPPTGAFF. In nucleotides, the CDR3 is TGCGCCAGCAGCCAAGAAGTTGGACCCCCTCCAACAGGGGCTTTCTTT.

The rearrangement joins TRBV6-5 to TRBJ1-2; D might be TRBD1 (5 bases). This CDR3 is 12 amino acids long. CDR1 MNHEY and CDR2 SVGAGI come from the germline V gene. V lost 8 bases, J lost 4 bases, and 11 bases lay in between. The DNA for the CDR3 is TGTGCCAGCTCTCTGGGGGTCTATGGCTACACCTTC. Residues: CASSLGVYGYTF.

The J gene is TRBJ1-4, the V gene TRBV5-1; D is possibly TRBD1 (6 bases). Germline V CDR1 and CDR2: SGHRS, YFSETQ. The CDR3 consists of 15 residues. Trimming pared 2 bases from V and 5 bases from J, leaving 13 bases between. The CDR3 coding sequence is TGCGCCAGCAGCTTACAGGGTCTTGGGAATGAAAAACTGTTTTTT. Protein: CASSLQGLGNEKLFF.

The chain is built from TRBV5-1 and TRBJ2-7; D possibly matches TRBD1 or TRBD2 (5 bases each). The V end was cut by 3 bases, the J end by 5 bases, with 15 bases between. This CDR3 is built from 14 residues. The germline gives CDR1 SGHRS, CDR2 YFSETQ. This CDR3 is CASSSGGTVHEQYF. CDR3 nucleotides: TGCGCCAGCAGCTCTGGTGGGACGGTACACGAGCAGTACTTC.

The V call is TRBV19, the J call TRBJ2-2, with TRBD2 matching 10 bases. V lost 6 bases and J lost 6; bases outside the gene matches: 13. The germline V gene encodes CDR1 LNHDA and CDR2 SQIVND (reference sequence). There are 17 residues in the CDR3. CDR3 residues: CASSPSGSPVNPGELFF. CDR3 coding DNA: TGTGCCAGTAGCCCTAGCGGGAGCCCCGTAAATCCCGGGGAGCTGTTTTTT.